This entry lists 11 T cell receptor beta chains sequenced from one sample in a study of blood T cell repertoires in COVID-19. The data were produced by immunoSEQ multiplex PCR, yet TCRdb's version contains in-frame clones alone and is incomplete. Seen here are about 270,000 clones, around 86% observed once, and the top ten hold 2.5% to 3%. Sample: peripheral blood. These receptors all come from a woman aged 60-70 years with active or convalescent COVID-19.

This chain connects TRBV27 to TRBJ1-6; D is unresolved. CDR1 MNHEY and CDR2 SMNVEV come from the germline V gene (reference sequence). There are 17 residues in the CDR3. V was clipped by 5 bases and J by 9 bases, with 23 bases between them. CDR3 in amino acids: CASSTTTGFPWGSPLHF. DNA for the CDR3: TGTGCCAGCAGTACTACCACGGGGTTCCCCTGGGGTTCACCCCTCCACTTT.

This rearrangement joins TRBV9 to TRBJ2-1; TRBD2 matches 11 bases. Trimming at V came to 3 bases and at J to 3 bases, leaving 5 bases not matched to a gene. This CDR3 spans 16 amino acids. Per germline, CDR1 SGDLS and CDR2 YYNGEE. The CDR3 nucleotides read TGTGCCAGCAGCGCCCTTCTAGCGGGGGGCTACAATGAGCAGTTCTTC. It yields the protein CASSALLAGGYNEQFF.

J is TRBJ1-2 and V is TRBV15; tentatively, D is TRBD1 (5 bases). V lost 0 bases and J lost 1, with 18 bases in between. The germline gives CDR1 LNHNV, CDR2 YYDKDF (reference sequence). This CDR3 region has 18 residues. The CDR3 nucleotides read TGTGCCACCAGCAGAGAAACACCGCCCCGGGGGTTTAACTATGGCTACACCTTC. Translating gives CATSRETPPRGFNYGYTF.

The chain recombines TRBV24-1 with TRBJ2-5, with 9 bases aligning to TRBD2. The germline CDR1 and CDR2 sequences are KGHDR and SFDVKD. V lost 5 bases and J lost 4; bases outside the gene matches: 7. The CDR3 is 15 amino acids. CDR3 sequence (DNA): TGTGCCACCAGTGCCCTGAGCGGGGGGACAGAGACCCAGTACTTC. Residues: CATSALSGGTETQYF.

The V gene is TRBV29-1, the J gene TRBJ1-1, with no clear D. The CDR3 sequence is 11 residues long. Germline-derived CDR1 and CDR2 are SQVTM and ANQGSEA. Trimming shortened V by 3 bases and J by 6 bases, and 8 bases separated the two germline ends. Here the CDR3 reads CSVEAAAEAFF. The DNA for the CDR3 is TGCAGCGTTGAGGCAGCGGCTGAAGCTTTCTTT.

The chain employs TRBV5-1 and TRBJ2-3, with TRBD1 matching 7 bases. J was trimmed by 1 base and V by 3 bases; bases with no gene match: 5. CDR3 size: 15 residues. Germline CDR1 reads SGHRS; CDR2 reads YFSETQ. This chain's CDR3 is CASSYPTGGTDTQYF. The CDR3 region has the DNA TGCGCCAGCAGCTACCCAACAGGGGGCACAGATACGCAGTATTTT.

This clone was seen a single time. V usage is TRBV7-2 and J usage is TRBJ2-1; 11 nucleotides agree with TRBD2. Germline CDR1 and CDR2: SGHTA and FQGNSA. The CDR3 runs to 16 residues. V was clipped by 5 bases and J by 8 bases; unmatched bases: 11. The CDR3 loop is CASSRRLAGPRDEQFF. DNA of the CDR3: TGTGCCAGCAGCCGCCGACTAGCGGGGCCGAGGGATGAGCAGTTCTTC. Full variable domain (outside the CDR3, taken from reference TRBV7-2 and TRBJ2-1): GAGVSQSPSNKVTEKGKDVELRCDPISGHTALYWYRQSLGQGLEFLIYFQGNSAPDKSGLPSDRFSAERTGGSVSTLTIQRTQQEDSAVYLCASSRRLAGPRDEQFFGPGTRLTVL.

V is TRBV6-6 and J is TRBJ1-2; a weak D match, TRBD1 (5 bases). The CDR3 has 15 amino acids. V lost 7 bases and J 8 bases, leaving 23 bases between the germline ends. In germline, CDR1 is MNHNY, CDR2 SVGAGI (reference sequence). CDR3 nucleotide sequence: TGTGCCAGCATCGCTCAGGGCATCCAGTCTCAGGGCTACACCTTC. It specifies CASIAQGIQSQGYTF.

The chain employs TRBV4-2 and TRBJ1-2, with TRBD1 matching over 10 bases. CDR1 LGHNA and CDR2 YNFKEQ come from the germline V gene. The CDR3 totals 16 residues. The V and J ends lost 1 base and 3 bases, in that order; junction bases with no gene match: 5. The CDR3 is CASSQGDRGFHYGYTF. The CDR3 region has the DNA TGTGCCAGCAGCCAAGGGGACAGGGGTTTTCACTATGGCTACACCTTC.

The gene calls are TRBV29-1 and TRBJ1-3; no clear D. V was clipped by 3 bases and J by 5 bases, with 8 bases between them. Germline CDR1 and CDR2: SQVTM and ANQGSEA. The CDR3 contains 12 residues. The CDR3 DNA reads as TGCAGCGTTGACAGCGCCAGAAACACCATATATTTT. As protein: CSVDSARNTIYF.

The chain couples TRBV29-1 to TRBJ1-1, with D perhaps matching TRBD1 (6 bases). The germline V gene encodes CDR1 SQVTM and CDR2 ANQGSEA. The CDR3 is made up of 14 amino acids. V shed 6 bases and J shed 0 bases, with 14 bases lying between them. This CDR3 reads CSVTRGQMNTEAFF. The CDR3 DNA reads TGCAGCGTGACAAGAGGACAGATGAACACTGAAGCTTTCTTT.